Listed here is a single TCR beta chain. This record comes from a study of blood T cell repertoires in COVID-19. As for the study in general: Sample material is recorded as cDNA or gDNA derived from T cells, B-cell-depleted T cells, or PBMCs.

Clones were read by immunoSEQ multiplex PCR, and TCRdb kept only the in-frame ones, dropping some. The top ten clones hold approximately 6.2% of a sample with under 200,000 clones, around four fifths of them seen once. The sequence was collected from a man between 65 and 80 years old with active or convalescent COVID-19. The sequenced sample consisted of peripheral blood.

The CDR3 region has the DNA TGTGCCTGGAGTTTAGCGGGGGGGCGGAAAGATACGCAGTATTTT. Translated, it gives CAWSLAGGRKDTQYF. The chain is built from TRBV30 and TRBJ2-3; TRBD2 agrees at 11 bases. The CDR3 loop spans 15 amino acids. Germline-derived CDR1 and CDR2 are GTSNPN and SVGIG (reference sequence). The ends lost 2 bases at V and 5 bases at J; junction bases unmatched: 6. Based on the CDR3 plus reference TRBV30 and TRBJ2-3, the full variable domain is SQTIHQWPATLVQPVGSPLSLECTVEGTSNPNLYWYRQAAGRGLQLLFYSVGIGQISSEVPQNLSASRPQDRQFILSSKKLLLSDSGFYLCAWSLAGGRKDTQYFGPGTRLTVL.